The text below deals with one T cell receptor (beta chain). The PCR contained 60 Vbeta and 13 Jbeta primers. In the original processing: Later reanalysis found tens of millions of unique TCR beta chains, 10 million to 12 million of them shared. This table comes from immunoSEQ multiplex PCR, and its TCRdb copy is limited to in-frame clones, with some not included. Clone size and V and J calls were adopted from that table, with D and trimming inferred from the DNA. This repertoire includes about 60,000 clones. This specimen comes from a study of cytomegalovirus exposure and HLA in healthy donors. The germline V gene encodes CDR1 MNHNS and CDR2 SASEGT. The CDR3 loop spans 14 amino acids. Trimming cost V 4 bases and J 1 base, with 10 bases left between them.

The rearrangement joins TRBV6-1 to TRBJ1-1; D might be TRBD1 (6 bases). The material sequenced was PBMCs. The clonotype was recovered from a woman aged 18-29 years in good health and CMV-seronegative. This CDR3 is CASSVRTANTEAFF. The CDR3 DNA sequence: TGTGCCAGCAGTGTGCGGACAGCGAACACTGAAGCTTTCTTT.